The source of this T cell receptor beta chain is a study of blood T cells in healthy people across ages. General study findings and limits: A greater number of naive CD4+ cells and higher diversity distinguished long-lived donors from aged donors. Donor CMV status was unknown, possibly confounding expanded clonotype changes.

This CDR3 is built from 14 residues. Germline CDR1 and CDR2: MGHRA and YSYEKL. A second about 7 to 11 cycle PCR used barcoded and J-beta primers. TCRdb reanalysed the 5' RACE reads using MiXCR and keeps one entry per CDR3 protein. The sample lists 590,000 or so distinct CDR3 sequences, approximately 30% occurring once. As regards this clonotype: Its target is unknown. One end of the junction varies from germline; a read error may be responsible.

Aged roughly 6 to 90, donors were systemically healthy Caucasians from Russia. J is TRBJ1-2 and V is TRBV4-1, with TRBD1 identical over 7 bases. The sequencing input was blood. The TCR sequence derives from a woman over 75 in good health. CDR3 sequence (DNA): TGCGCCAGCAGCCAAACAGGGGAAGGCTATAGCTACACCTTC. Amino acids: CASSQTGEGYSYTF.